These 10 T cell receptor beta chains share one sample of origin, sequenced in a study of T cells in Graves' hyperthyroidism and ophthalmopathy. It was RNA transcripts that yielded the amplified TCR beta CDR3 regions. An initial round of RT-PCR targeting the TCR CDR3 relied on the HTBI primer set. TCRdb processed the multiplex PCR reads anew with MiXCR; each CDR3 protein has one entry. The profile shows about 360,000 distinct CDR3 sequences, 19% of them singletons. Input material: blood. These receptors were taken from a woman aged 18 to 35 with Graves' hyperthyroidism.

This clonotype was observed a handful of times. J is TRBJ1-1 and V is TRBV12-3 or TRBV12-4, with D uncertain. CDR3 length equals 14 residues. Trimming took 5 bases from V and 4 from J, leaving 14 bases between them. CDR3 in amino acids: CASSPRYRGTEAFF. The CDR3 DNA reads TGTGCCAGCAGTCCCCGGTATCGTGGCACTGAAGCTTTCTTT.

The chain has TRBV27 and TRBJ2-7; unclear D gene. This CDR3 is 12 amino acids long. Germline loops: CDR1 MNHEY, CDR2 SMNVEV (reference sequence). V was shortened by 6 bases and J by 6 bases, with 12 bases between the two germline ends. CDR3 in DNA: TGTGCCAGCAGATCTTCCCCAGTCGAGCAGTACTTC. Protein product: CASRSSPVEQYF.

This clonotype was seen once. This chain uses TRBV12-3 or TRBV12-4 with TRBJ1-2; possibly TRBD1 for D (5 bases). The V end lost 6 bases, the J end lost 3 bases, and 17 bases lay between the germline ends. The length of the CDR3 is 15 residues. CDR3 amino acids: CASSLRVAGDYGYTF. The CDR3 coding sequence is TGTGCCAGCAGCCTCAGGGTAGCCGGTGACTATGGCTACACCTTC.

In its sample, this clonotype was seen many times. The chain carries TRBV24-1 and TRBJ2-2; TRBD1 matches at 8 bases. The CDR3 totals 16 residues. Germline CDR1 reads KGHDR; CDR2 reads SFDVKD. With V trimmed by 7 bases and J by 9 bases, 15 bases remained unmatched. The CDR3 spells CATSDRTGTLRRELFF. CDR3 coding DNA: TGTGCCACCAGCGACAGGACAGGGACTCTTCGAAGGGAGCTGTTTTTT.

This clonotype was seen repeatedly, ten times or more. The chain combines TRBV19 with TRBJ1-2; D is unresolved. Trimming removed 3 bases at V and 2 bases at J, with 10 bases between. Per germline, CDR1 LNHDA and CDR2 SQIVND (reference sequence). The CDR3 loop spans 14 amino acids. DNA of the CDR3: TGTGCCAGTAGTATTGGCAGGCCCAACTATGGCTACACCTTC. Translating it yields CASSIGRPNYGYTF. The variable domain in full, completed from reference TRBV19 and TRBJ1-2, reads DGGITQSPKYLFRKEGQNVTLSCEQNLNHDAMYWYRQDPGQGLRLIYYSQIVNDFQKGDIAEGYSVSREKKESFPLTVTSAQKNPTAFYLCASSIGRPNYGYTFGSGTRLTVV.

This clonotype has a handful of counts. The V gene is TRBV3-1, the J gene TRBJ2-5, with 13 bases matching TRBD2. The V gene's germline CDR1 is LGHDT and CDR2 YNNKEL (reference sequence). The CDR3 is 17 amino acids. Trimming took 4 bases from V and 6 from J; bases not matched to a gene: 11. CDR3 nucleotides: TGTGCCAGCAGCCTGGGACTAGCGGGAACCCCGACGAAGACCCAGTACTTC. This sequence encodes CASSLGLAGTPTKTQYF.

Only one count was recorded for this clonotype. A much larger clone sits a single nucleotide away, making a read error possible. The chain carries TRBV5-1 and TRBJ2-7; D ambiguous. Germline CDR1 reads SGHRS; CDR2 reads YFSETQ. CDR3 length equals 12 residues. CDR3 loop: CVSSLVDYEQYF. DNA of the CDR3: TGCGTCAGCAGCTTAGTCGACTACGAGCAGTACTTC.

Ten or more counts support this clonotype. The rearrangement uses TRBV29-1 and TRBJ1-2; D remains unclear. The V and J ends lost 5 bases and 5 bases respectively, with 15 bases between them. The length of the CDR3 is 13 residues. Germline V lookup: CDR1 SQVTM, CDR2 ANQGSEA. CDR3 loop: CSVYSRWIYGYTF. As DNA, the CDR3 is TGCAGCGTTTACAGCCGATGGATTTATGGCTACACCTTC.

This clonotype was seen ten or more times. The chain has TRBV27 and TRBJ2-7; 7 nucleotides align to TRBD1. This CDR3 is 14 amino acids long. With V trimmed by 5 bases and J by 5 bases, 9 bases remained unmatched. Germline V lookup: CDR1 MNHEY, CDR2 SMNVEV (reference sequence). The CDR3: CASSPREGADEQYF. The DNA for the CDR3 is TGTGCCAGCAGTCCCCGAGAGGGGGCCGACGAGCAGTACTTC.

Ten or more counts support this clonotype. V is TRBV30 and J is TRBJ2-7, with D possibly being TRBD2 (5 bases). The V end lost 6 bases, the J end lost 0 bases, and 9 bases lay between the germline ends. CDR3 length: 12 residues. Germline V gene data show CDR1 as GTSNPN and CDR2 as SVGIG (reference sequence). The CDR3 DNA follows: TGTGCCTGTATGGACTCCTCCTACGAGCAGTACTTC. It translates to CACMDSSYEQYF.